Sequencing of this T cell receptor beta chain was carried out in a study of regulatory T cells. Amplification used 52 TRBV primers and 13 TRBJ primers. Method: immunoSEQ multiplex PCR; TCRdb's copy keeps in-frame clones and lacks some. The sample comprises approximately 9,300 clones, around 82% of which are singletons, and about 10% rests with the top ten. The CDR3 is 16 amino acids. The V gene's germline CDR1 is SGHRS and CDR2 YFSETQ. V lost 4 bases and J 3 bases, leaving 19 bases between the germline ends. The sequence was obtained from a person aged 18 to 30 with CD3G deficiency. The V gene is TRBV5-1, the J gene TRBJ1-1; D possibly corresponds to TRBD1 (5 bases). Source material: CD8+ T cells sorted from blood. The CDR3 protein is CASSPGPSIGDTEAFF. DNA of the CDR3: TGCGCCAGCAGCCCCGGTCCCAGTATAGGGGACACTGAAGCTTTCTTT. The whole variable domain, filled in from reference TRBV5-1 and TRBJ1-1, reads KAGVTQTPRYLIKTRGQQVTLSCSPISGHRSVSWYQQTPGQGLQFLFEYFSETQRNKGNFPGRFSGRQFSNSRSEMNVSTLELGDSALYLCASSPGPSIGDTEAFFGQGTRLTVV.